This entry lists 26 T cell receptor beta chains sequenced from one sample in a study of blood T cell repertoires in COVID-19. The assay was immunoSEQ multiplex PCR, and TCRdb's table has in-frame clones only and misses some. The sample includes about 170,000 clones, around 78% of them seen just once. The material sequenced was PBMCs or T cells enriched from blood (not recorded which). These receptors were obtained from a woman in her forties or fifties who had recovered from COVID-19.

The rearrangement links TRBV5-5 to TRBJ1-1, with 8 bases matching TRBD1. CDR3 length equals 16 residues. J was trimmed by 4 bases and V by 0 bases; bases with no gene match: 8. Looked up from germline, CDR1 is SGHKS and CDR2 is YYEKEE (reference sequence). The chain's CDR3 is CASSLGQGSFGTEAFF. CDR3 bases: TGTGCCAGCAGCTTGGGACAGGGGTCGTTCGGCACTGAAGCTTTCTTT.

The sample holds a few counts of this clone. The genes are TRBV18 and TRBJ1-5; D perhaps matches TRBD1 (5 bases). Trimming removed 2 bases at V and 0 bases at J, with 8 bases between. The length of the CDR3 is 15 residues. Germline CDR1 KGHSH, CDR2 LQKENI. CDR3 in amino acids: CASSPDRHSNQPQHF. CDR3 nucleotide sequence: TGTGCCAGCTCACCAGACAGACATAGCAATCAGCCCCAGCATTTT.

The chain combines TRBV4-1 with TRBJ1-3; no reliable D call. V was trimmed by 4 bases and J by 0 bases, leaving 4 bases between them. CDR3 length equals 13 residues. The germline gives CDR1 MGHRA, CDR2 YSYEKL. The CDR3 sequence is CASSPYSGNTIYF. DNA of the CDR3: TGCGCCAGCAGCCCCTACTCTGGAAACACCATATATTTT.

The chain joins TRBV30 to TRBJ1-4; TRBD1 matches at 9 bases. This CDR3 has 13 amino acids. The V gene's germline CDR1 is GTSNPN and CDR2 SVGIG (reference sequence). V lost 5 bases and J lost 8; bases outside the gene matches: 6. The CDR3 is CAWSPGQGEKLFF. In nucleotides, the CDR3 is TGTGCCTGGTCCCCGGGACAGGGCGAAAAACTGTTTTTT.

The rearrangement links TRBV7-2 to TRBJ1-3; D may be TRBD1 (5 bases). The CDR3 contains 16 residues. Germline CDR1 and CDR2: SGHTA and FQGNSA. V dropped 1 base and J dropped 0 bases, with 10 bases sitting between them. The CDR3 reads CASSLDAGFSGNTIYF. CDR3 DNA sequence: TGTGCCAGCAGCTTAGATGCAGGGTTCTCTGGAAACACCATATATTTT.

The sample holds a few counts of this clone. The chain links TRBV29-1 to TRBJ2-1; possibly TRBD2 for D (5 bases). Germline loops: CDR1 SQVTM, CDR2 ANQGSEA. The CDR3 totals 13 residues. Trimming took off 4 bases at V and 1 base at J, with 8 bases between the two ends. The CDR3 protein is CSVGLASYNEQFF. The DNA for the CDR3 is TGCAGCGTTGGGCTAGCTTCCTACAATGAGCAGTTCTTC.

The chain couples TRBV20-1 to TRBJ1-2, with no clear D. Looked up from germline, CDR1 is DFQATT and CDR2 is SNEGSKA (reference sequence). V lost 5 bases to trimming and J lost 3 bases, with 7 bases between them. This CDR3 is 11 amino acids long. The CDR3 region has the DNA TGCAGTGCTTGGGGAGACTATGGCTACACCTTC. Protein: CSAWGDYGYTF.

This chain uses TRBV30 with TRBJ2-7, with a possible D match to TRBD2 (5 bases). There are 16 residues in the CDR3. Germline-derived CDR1 and CDR2 are GTSNPN and SVGIG (reference sequence). Trimming left V 1 base short and J 2 bases short, with 18 bases between. CDR3 protein: CAWSARGYSNTYEQYV. CDR3 DNA: TGTGCCTGGAGTGCCAGAGGGTACTCGAACACCTACGAGCAGTACGTC.

This sequence joins TRBV7-2 and TRBJ2-5; TRBD2 matches at 7 bases. The CDR3 totals 14 residues. The germline gives CDR1 SGHTA, CDR2 FQGNSA. The V gene end was trimmed by 8 bases and the J gene end by 3 bases; junction bases not matched to a gene: 9. Here the CDR3 DNA reads TGTGCCAGCGGAGGGAGGGGCCAAGAAGAGACCCAGTACTTC. This gives the protein CASGGRGQEETQYF.

This clone was observed a single time. V gene TRBV28 combines with J gene TRBJ2-7; 9 nucleotides align to TRBD1. V gave up 3 bases and J gave up 1 base; unmatched junction bases: 1. Germline V lookup: CDR1 MDHEN, CDR2 SYDVKM. CDR3 length: 14 amino acids. For the CDR3, the DNA is TGTGCCAGCAGTTTGGGGACAGGGTCCTACGAGCAGTACGTC. Translating it yields CASSLGTGSYEQYV.

This chain's CDR3 is CASSIDGRGLDYGYTF. In DNA form, the CDR3 reads TGTGCCAGTAGTATAGATGGTAGGGGGCTCGACTATGGCTACACCTTC. The gene calls are TRBV19 and TRBJ1-2, with 7 bases identical to TRBD1. Trimming at V came to 0 bases and at J to 3 bases, leaving 7 bases not matched to a gene. The CDR3 is 16 amino acids. Germline CDR1 LNHDA, CDR2 SQIVND (reference sequence).

The V and J genes are TRBV2 and TRBJ1-2; D may be TRBD1 (6 bases). The CDR3 runs 15 residues. Trimming removed 4 bases from V and 6 bases from J, with 18 bases in between. The germline gives CDR1 SNHLY, CDR2 FYNNEI. The CDR3 sequence: CASSVGASVSDGYTF. Written as DNA, the CDR3 is TGTGCCAGCAGTGTGGGGGCCAGTGTATCGGATGGCTACACCTTC.

The table lists this clone with a count of one. The gene calls are TRBV9 and TRBJ2-2; tentatively, D is TRBD1 (6 bases). This CDR3 contains 14 residues. CDR1 is SGDLS and CDR2 is YYNGEE in the germline V gene. The ends were cut back, 3 bases at V and 5 bases at J, with 11 bases in the middle. The CDR3 region is CASSEVGGTGELFF. In nucleotides, the CDR3 is TGTGCCAGCAGCGAAGTAGGGGGTACCGGGGAGCTGTTTTTT.

The J gene is TRBJ2-1, the V gene TRBV19; D might be TRBD2 (6 bases). The CDR3 is 13 amino acids. Per germline, CDR1 LNHDA and CDR2 SQIVND (reference sequence). V dropped 4 bases and J dropped 2 bases, with 6 bases sitting between them. The CDR3 region is CASSRGAYNEQFF. The CDR3 DNA sequence: TGTGCCAGTAGTAGGGGGGCCTACAATGAGCAGTTCTTC.

The chain has TRBV29-1 and TRBJ1-4; D might be TRBD1 (6 bases). The V and J ends lost 6 bases and 8 bases respectively, with 16 bases between them. Per germline, CDR1 SQVTM and CDR2 ANQGSEA. The CDR3 spans 13 residues. The DNA of the CDR3 is TGCAGCGTCGTTCCCGCAGGGGAAGAAAAACTGTTTTTT. Amino acids: CSVVPAGEEKLFF.

The chain uses TRBV5-1 and TRBJ2-5, with TRBD2 matching over 15 bases. Germline trimming cut 3 bases from V and 4 bases from J; bases unmatched to any gene: 13. The CDR3 covers 19 residues. Per germline, CDR1 SGHRS and CDR2 YFSETQ. CDR3 in amino acids: CASSSLPGLAGGPSETQYF. DNA of the CDR3: TGCGCCAGCAGCTCCCTACCAGGACTAGCGGGGGGGCCTTCAGAGACCCAGTACTTC.

The chain joins TRBV7-2 to TRBJ1-3, with a possible D match to TRBD1 (6 bases). The CDR3 totals 16 residues. The germline V and J ends were trimmed by 3 bases and 4 bases, with 16 bases remaining between them. Germline V gene data show CDR1 as SGHTA and CDR2 as FQGNSA. CDR3 bases: TGTGCCAGCAGCTTCCTCCCCAGGGGCTACGGAAACACCATATATTTT. Protein: CASSFLPRGYGNTIYF.

This clone was counted a single time. This chain connects TRBV30 to TRBJ2-1, with 8 bases matching TRBD2. This CDR3 has 14 residues. Germline CDR1 GTSNPN, CDR2 SVGIG (reference sequence). The V and J ends lost 2 bases and 8 bases, in that order; junction bases with no gene match: 8. CDR3 residues: CAWSRSGGRDEQFF. The CDR3 DNA sequence: TGTGCCTGGAGTCGGAGCGGGGGTCGGGATGAGCAGTTCTTC.

J is TRBJ1-1 and V is TRBV21-1; TRBD1 was called by the table and not checked on the DNA. TRBV21-1 is shown as a pseudogene. The CDR3 is 14 amino acids. As DNA, the CDR3 is TGTGCCAGCAGCCCCCGGACAGGGGAGACTGAAGCTTTCTTT. Translating gives CASSPRTGETEAFF.

The chain joins TRBV27 to TRBJ2-3, with 9 bases aligning to TRBD2. The junction had 5 bases not matched to a gene; V was cut back by 7 bases and J by 6 bases. The CDR3 contains 13 residues. Germline V lookup: CDR1 MNHEY, CDR2 SMNVEV (reference sequence). CDR3 loop: CASTLAGGDTQYF. In DNA, the CDR3 is TGTGCCAGCACCCTGGCGGGGGGGGATACGCAGTATTTT.

This rearrangement joins TRBV7-2 to TRBJ1-5; D is possibly TRBD1 (6 bases). The germline gives CDR1 SGHTA, CDR2 FQGNSA. V shed 5 bases and J shed 5 bases, with 10 bases lying between them. This CDR3 contains 13 residues. The CDR3 here is CASSRQEDQPQHF. DNA for the CDR3: TGTGCCAGCAGCCGACAGGAAGATCAGCCCCAGCATTTT.

This clone has just one count. The chain joins TRBV5-5 to TRBJ1-3, with TRBD1 identical over 7 bases. V shed 1 base, J shed 3 bases, and the junction held 10 bases outside the gene matches. This CDR3 comprises 17 residues. CDR1 is SGHKS and CDR2 is YYEKEE in the germline V gene (reference sequence). Written as DNA, the CDR3 is TGTGCCAGCAGCTTGTGGGGCGAAGGGGGCTTTGGAAACACCATATATTTT. This codes for CASSLWGEGGFGNTIYF.

The rearrangement joins TRBV6-6 to TRBJ2-5, with D possibly matching TRBD2 (6 bases). CDR1 is MNHNY and CDR2 is SVGAGI in the germline V gene (reference sequence). The CDR3 extends over 15 amino acids. V gave up 0 bases and J gave up 4 bases, with 12 bases separating them. CDR3 coding DNA: TGTGCCAGCAGTTACTCGTCCTTGGGGGGAGAGACCCAGTACTTC. Protein sequence: CASSYSSLGGETQYF.

This rearrangement joins TRBV6-5 to TRBJ1-1; 10 bases align to TRBD1. The CDR3 covers 15 residues. V shed 0 bases, J shed 10 bases, and the junction held 8 bases outside the gene matches. The germline V gene has CDR1 MNHEY and CDR2 SVGAGI. The CDR3 sequence: CASSYSTGGSIGAFF. The DNA of the CDR3 is TGTGCCAGCAGTTACTCGACAGGGGGCTCTATCGGAGCTTTCTTT.

The CDR3 DNA follows: TGTGCCAGCAGCTTAGGGAGGACAGGGGGAGGCCATGAGCAGTTCTTC. Its protein is CASSLGRTGGGHEQFF. J is TRBJ2-1 and V is TRBV7-9; TRBD1 matches at 10 bases. V was clipped by 1 base and J by 8 bases; unmatched bases: 8. The CDR3 is made up of 16 amino acids. The germline CDR1 and CDR2 sequences are SEHNR and FQNEAQ (reference sequence).

The sample holds one count of this clone. The chain uses TRBV11-2 and TRBJ1-2, with a tentative D call TRBD1 (6 bases). V gave up 7 bases and J gave up 8 bases, with 23 bases separating them. Germline-derived CDR1 and CDR2 are SGHAT and FQNNGV. The CDR3 runs to 15 residues. The CDR3 loop reads CASTNTGTRHWGYTF. For the CDR3, the DNA is TGTGCCAGCACCAACACCGGGACAAGACACTGGGGCTACACCTTC.